Sequencing of this T cell receptor (beta chain) was carried out in a study of identifying expanded T cells in peripheral blood. This clone appeared once. Clones were sequenced by immunoSEQ multiplex PCR, and TCRdb holds only the in-frame ones, with some missing. This table holds 130,000 or so clones, more than 75% found once. Per the germline V gene, CDR1 is SQVTM and CDR2 is ANQGSEA. V was pared by 4 bases and J by 5 bases, with 8 bases between. The CDR3 extends over 11 amino acids. The J gene is TRBJ2-5, the V gene TRBV29-1, with D tentatively TRBD1 (5 bases). The source of this sequence is a person aged 18-69 years in good health. The material sequenced was blood. The CDR3 region has the DNA TGCAGCGTTGGCGCAGGGGAGACCCAGTACTTC. Residues: CSVGAGETQYF.